Below are 30 T cell receptor beta chains sequenced from a single sample in a study of control samples from healthy donors and cancer patients. Clones were sequenced by immunoSEQ multiplex PCR, and TCRdb holds only the in-frame ones, with some missing. The table lists 100,000 to 150,000 clones, around 90% of them singletons, with 2.5% to 3% in the top ten. The sequencing sample was made of blood. The source of these receptors is a man between 40 and 49 years old in good health.

The chain is built from TRBV2 and TRBJ2-7; TRBD1 aligns across 7 bases. Germline V lookup: CDR1 SNHLY, CDR2 FYNNEI. The V segment lost 8 bases and the J segment 2 bases; nucleotides outside the gene matches: 9. The CDR3 loop spans 14 amino acids. This CDR3 reads CASARGTPPYEQYF. CDR3 nucleotide sequence: TGTGCCAGCGCCAGGGGGACCCCTCCCTACGAGCAGTACTTC. Complete variable domain (other parts from reference TRBV2 and TRBJ2-7): EPEVTQTPSHQVTQMGQEVILRCVPISNHLYFYWYRQILGQKVEFLVSFYNNEISEKSEIFDDQFSVERPDGSNFTLKIRSTKLEDSAMYFCASARGTPPYEQYFGPGTRLTVT.

The rearrangement links TRBV9 to TRBJ1-2; 8 nucleotides match TRBD1. CDR1 is SGDLS and CDR2 is YYNGEE in the germline V gene. J was trimmed by 3 bases and V by 3 bases; bases with no gene match: 7. The CDR3 spans 15 residues. The CDR3 nucleotides read TGTGCCAGCAGCGGAGGGACAGGTGACGACTATGGCTACACCTTC. Its translation: CASSGGTGDDYGYTF.

This chain uses TRBV4-2 with TRBJ2-7; the D is unclear. The length of the CDR3 is 14 residues. Germline-derived CDR1 and CDR2 are LGHNA and YNFKEQ. V was cut by 1 base and J by 0 bases, with 7 bases left in between. The CDR3 region is CASSQVLSSYEQYF. The CDR3 DNA reads TGTGCCAGCAGCCAAGTCCTTAGCTCCTACGAGCAGTACTTC.

The V gene is TRBV27, the J gene TRBJ1-2, with D tentatively TRBD1 (5 bases). Trimming took off 4 bases at V and 5 bases at J, with 17 bases between the two ends. This CDR3 has 15 amino acids. Germline V gene lookup returns CDR1 MNHEY and CDR2 SMNVEV (reference sequence). The chain's CDR3 is CASSSFRDGIYGYTF. The DNA of the CDR3 is TGTGCCAGCAGTTCCTTCCGGGACGGAATATATGGCTACACCTTC.

This sequence joins TRBV25-1 and TRBJ2-4; D ambiguous. V lost 10 bases to trimming and J lost 1 base, with 17 bases between them. The CDR3 covers 15 residues. Germline CDR1 reads MGHDK; CDR2 reads SYGVNS. CDR3 coding DNA: TGTGCCACCACTACATGGGGAAGGGCCAAAAACATTCAGTACTTC. It translates to CATTTWGRAKNIQYF.

This clone was recorded only once. This CDR3 is CASSDGTGYGYTF. For the CDR3, the DNA is TGTGCCAGCAGCGATGGGACGGGCTATGGCTACACCTTC. The rearrangement uses TRBV9 and TRBJ1-2; weak D call: TRBD1 (5 bases). V dropped 3 bases and J dropped 4 bases, with 10 bases sitting between them. This CDR3 contains 13 residues. Germline V gene sequence: CDR1 SGDLS, CDR2 YYNGEE. The whole variable domain, remainder taken from reference TRBV9 and TRBJ1-2, is DSGVTQTPKHLITATGQRVTLRCSPRSGDLSVYWYQQSLDQGLQFLIQYYNGEERAKGNILERFSAQQFPDLHSELNLSSLELGDSALYFCASSDGTGYGYTFGSGTRLTVV.

J is TRBJ1-4 and V is TRBV2; 7 bases align to TRBD1. V shed 9 bases and J 6 bases; nucleotides not matched to a gene: 10. Germline V lookup: CDR1 SNHLY, CDR2 FYNNEI. The CDR3 sequence is 14 residues long. DNA of the CDR3: TGTGCCAGTGGAAGGGGGCACGGTGATGAAAAACTGTTTTTT. It encodes CASGRGHGDEKLFF.

This chain uses TRBV4-1 with TRBJ1-4, with D unclear. In germline, CDR1 is MGHRA, CDR2 YSYEKL. The V end was cut by 0 bases, the J end by 4 bases, with 9 bases between. The CDR3 has 15 residues. The CDR3 DNA reads TGCGCCAGCAGCCAAGACCATGGGGATAATGAAAAACTGTTTTTT. Encoded protein: CASSQDHGDNEKLFF.

The V and J genes are TRBV10-2 and TRBJ1-4; D gene ambiguous. Trimming cost V 4 bases and J 3 bases, with 3 bases left between them. The germline CDR1 and CDR2 sequences are WSHSY and SAAADI. The CDR3 covers 12 residues. In DNA form, the CDR3 reads TGCGCCAGCAGTGGATCTAATGAAAAACTGTTTTTT. Protein product: CASSGSNEKLFF.

The genes are TRBV5-1 and TRBJ1-6, with TRBD1 matching 9 bases. With V trimmed by 3 bases and J by 5 bases, 6 bases remained unmatched. The CDR3 length is 16 residues. CDR1 and CDR2 from the germline V gene are SGHRS and YFSETQ. CDR3 loop: CASSWRTGEDNSPLHF. CDR3 DNA: TGCGCCAGCAGCTGGAGGACAGGGGAGGATAATTCACCCCTCCACTTT. The full variable domain, rest sourced from reference TRBV5-1 and TRBJ1-6, is KAGVTQTPRYLIKTRGQQVTLSCSPISGHRSVSWYQQTPGQGLQFLFEYFSETQRNKGNFPGRFSGRQFSNSRSEMNVSTLELGDSALYLCASSWRTGEDNSPLHFGNGTRLTVT.

The chain recombines TRBV6-4 with TRBJ2-1; D is perhaps TRBD2 (6 bases). The CDR3 covers 17 residues. Germline CDR1 and CDR2: MRHNA and SNTAGT. The V and J ends lost 5 bases and 1 base respectively, with 18 bases between them. CDR3 protein: CASSLGVGGLSYNEQFF. The DNA of the CDR3 is TGTGCCAGCAGTCTAGGTGTGGGGGGTTTATCCTACAATGAGCAGTTCTTC.

The genes are TRBV4-2 and TRBJ1-2, with 9 nucleotides matching TRBD1. J was trimmed by 4 bases and V by 0 bases; bases with no gene match: 6. The CDR3 spans 16 residues. Germline V gene data show CDR1 as LGHNA and CDR2 as YNFKEQ. The CDR3 DNA sequence: TGTGCCAGCAGCCAAGAGGGGACAGGGCCTCTCTATGGCTACACCTTC. This gives the protein CASSQEGTGPLYGYTF.

The chain is built from TRBV7-8 and TRBJ1-6; D is uncertain. CDR3 length: 13 amino acids. The germline V and J ends were trimmed by 3 bases and 9 bases, with 9 bases remaining between them. The germline CDR1 and CDR2 sequences are SGHVS and FQNEAQ. CDR3 region: CASSLEPSSPLHF. The CDR3 region has the DNA TGTGCCAGCAGCTTGGAACCAAGTTCACCCCTCCACTTT.

This clone came up once. The rearrangement joins TRBV19 to TRBJ1-5; D is uncertain. V dropped 5 bases and J dropped 0 bases, with 14 bases sitting between them. This CDR3 spans 16 amino acids. The germline V gene encodes CDR1 LNHDA and CDR2 SQIVND (reference sequence). The CDR3 sequence: CASSVLRSYSNQPQHF. CDR3 nucleotide sequence: TGTGCCAGTAGTGTCCTGAGAAGCTATAGCAATCAGCCCCAGCATTTT.

On this clone itself: Other DNA sequences in this specimen translate into the identical CDR3. The V call is TRBV9, the J call TRBJ1-1; a possible D gene is TRBD1 (5 bases). The CDR3 is 12 residues long. Germline CDR1 SGDLS, CDR2 YYNGEE. Trimming stripped 2 bases from V and 7 bases from J, with 9 bases between. The DNA of the CDR3 is TGTGCCAGCAGCGTGGGACGCGGTGAAGCTTTCTTT. Residues: CASSVGRGEAFF.

The genes are TRBV10-2 and TRBJ2-2; D is uncertain. Germline lookup yields CDR1 WSHSY and CDR2 SAAADI. The length of the CDR3 is 14 residues. The V end lost 0 bases, the J end lost 6 bases, and 8 bases lay between the germline ends. CDR3 in DNA: TGCGCCAGCAGTGAGTCACCCGGTGCCGGGGAGCTGTTTTTT. Amino acids: CASSESPGAGELFF.

The chain is built from TRBV15 and TRBJ2-5, with no clear D. Germline-derived CDR1 and CDR2 are LNHNV and YYDKDF (reference sequence). V shed 5 bases and J shed 1 base, with 17 bases lying between them. The CDR3 extends over 16 amino acids. CDR3 amino acids: CATSSRTTRSQETQYF. In nucleotides, the CDR3 is TGTGCCACCAGCTCCAGGACCACCCGGTCCCAAGAGACCCAGTACTTC.

The chain carries TRBV7-8 and TRBJ1-2, with D maybe TRBD1 (6 bases). V dropped 4 bases and J dropped 4 bases, with 13 bases sitting between them. Germline loops: CDR1 SGHVS, CDR2 FQNEAQ. The CDR3 sequence is 14 residues long. CDR3 residues: CASSSKTGPYGYTF. As DNA, the CDR3 is TGTGCCAGCAGCTCTAAAACAGGGCCCTATGGCTACACCTTC.

About this clone itself: Other DNA variants within this sample encode the same CDR3. Written as DNA, the CDR3 is TGTGCCAGTAGTATCAACAGGGGGGAGACCCAGTACTTC. As protein: CASSINRGETQYF. The V gene is TRBV19, the J gene TRBJ2-5, with 8 bases lining up with TRBD1. The V and J ends lost 3 bases and 5 bases, in that order; junction bases with no gene match: 2. This CDR3 has 13 amino acids. From germline, CDR1 is LNHDA and CDR2 SQIVND (reference sequence). Combining the CDR3 with reference TRBV19 and TRBJ2-5 gives the whole variable domain DGGITQSPKYLFRKEGQNVTLSCEQNLNHDAMYWYRQDPGQGLRLIYYSQIVNDFQKGDIAEGYSVSREKKESFPLTVTSAQKNPTAFYLCASSINRGETQYFGPGTRLLVL.

V usage is TRBV5-1 and J usage is TRBJ2-3, with TRBD2 identical over 11 bases. The CDR3 loop spans 18 amino acids. The J segment lost 4 bases and the V segment lost 1 base, leaving 11 bases of the junction unmatched. Germline CDR1 is SGHRS and CDR2 is YFSETQ. The DNA for the CDR3 is TGCGCCAGCAGCTTGCCCGAAAACAAACTAGCGGGGGCAGATACGCAGTATTTT. It yields the protein CASSLPENKLAGADTQYF.

The J gene is TRBJ1-5, the V gene TRBV7-8; 11 nucleotides match TRBD1. V lost 6 bases, J lost 7 bases, and 11 bases stayed unmatched. This CDR3 has 16 amino acids. CDR1 is SGHVS and CDR2 is FQNEAQ in the germline V gene. CDR3 residues: CASSLTRTGGWQPQHF. CDR3 nucleotides: TGTGCCAGCAGTTTAACCAGGACAGGGGGCTGGCAGCCCCAGCATTTT.

The chain carries TRBV19 and TRBJ1-1; tentative D call: TRBD1 (5 bases). The CDR3 contains 15 residues. Trimming removed 1 base at V and 1 base at J, with 10 bases between. Germline-derived CDR1 and CDR2 are LNHDA and SQIVND (reference sequence). The CDR3 DNA reads as TGTGCCAGTAGTATAGGCCCAGGGAGGAACACTGAAGCTTTCTTT. This encodes CASSIGPGRNTEAFF.

The chain combines TRBV2 with TRBJ1-6; D is uncertain. V gave up 3 bases and J gave up 7 bases, with 13 bases separating them. The CDR3 has 15 amino acids. Germline V lookup: CDR1 SNHLY, CDR2 FYNNEI. The CDR3 sequence is CASSDLLPGNSPLHF. CDR3 nucleotides: TGTGCCAGCAGTGATCTTCTTCCGGGAAATTCACCCCTCCACTTT.

This clone occurred a few times. The chain couples TRBV10-3 to TRBJ1-4; TRBD1 matches at 7 bases. The germline V gene encodes CDR1 ENHRY and CDR2 SYGVKD. The V segment lost 2 bases and the J segment 7 bases; nucleotides outside the gene matches: 7. This CDR3 is built from 15 residues. The CDR3 DNA is TGTGCCATCAGTGAGCCGACAGGGTTGGGTGAAAAACTGTTTTTT. It codes for CAISEPTGLGEKLFF.

The chain recombines TRBV2 with TRBJ1-1; 7 nucleotides match TRBD1. The CDR3 is made up of 14 amino acids. The V and J ends lost 8 bases and 4 bases, in that order; junction bases with no gene match: 10. Germline V gene sequence: CDR1 SNHLY, CDR2 FYNNEI. The CDR3: CASLGGQSGTEAFF. The CDR3 region has the DNA TGTGCCAGCCTCGGGGGACAGTCGGGCACTGAAGCTTTCTTT.

V is TRBV27 and J is TRBJ2-1; 12 bases are shared with TRBD2. The length of the CDR3 is 16 residues. Germline CDR1 is MNHEY and CDR2 is SMNVEV (reference sequence). V dropped 2 bases and J dropped 7; count of bases not matched to a gene: 6. This chain's CDR3 is CASSLRSSGGVNEQFF. In nucleotides, the CDR3 is TGTGCCAGCAGTTTACGGTCTAGCGGGGGGGTAAATGAGCAGTTCTTC.

The rearrangement joins TRBV2 to TRBJ2-7, with TRBD1 matching over 10 bases. The J segment lost 4 bases and the V segment lost 5 bases, leaving 5 bases of the junction unmatched. Per the germline V gene, CDR1 is SNHLY and CDR2 is FYNNEI. The CDR3 extends over 14 amino acids. CDR3 protein: CASSTPGQGYEQYF. In nucleotides, the CDR3 is TGTGCCAGCAGTACGCCGGGACAGGGGTACGAGCAGTACTTC.

The J gene is TRBJ2-6, the V gene TRBV7-2; 7 positions agree with TRBD1. The CDR3 contains 18 residues. The germline V gene encodes CDR1 SGHTA and CDR2 FQGNSA. Trimming took 1 base from V and 2 from J; bases not matched to a gene: 8. The CDR3 nucleotides are TGTGCCAGCAGCTTAGGATTCTTGAGGGGGCCTGGGGCCAACGTCCTGACTTTC. It is translated as CASSLGFLRGPGANVLTF.

V gene TRBV5-1 combines with J gene TRBJ1-1; tentatively, D is TRBD1 (5 bases). Germline V CDR1 and CDR2: SGHRS, YFSETQ. Trimming pared 4 bases from V and 4 bases from J, leaving 14 bases between. The CDR3 is 14 amino acids. CDR3 nucleotides: TGCGCCAGCAGCATCGATGCCGGGGGCACTGAAGCTTTCTTT. Its protein product is CASSIDAGGTEAFF.

This clone was counted only a few times. The chain recombines TRBV6-6 with TRBJ2-3, with 9 positions matching TRBD2. There are 16 residues in the CDR3. The germline V gene has CDR1 MNHNY and CDR2 SVGAGI (reference sequence). V shed 0 bases, J shed 6 bases, and the junction held 7 bases outside the gene matches. This CDR3 is CASSYSPRGGPDTQYF. In nucleotides, the CDR3 is TGTGCCAGCAGTTACTCCCCGCGGGGGGGCCCCGATACGCAGTATTTT.